Listed here are 11 T cell receptor beta chains from one sample, sequenced in a study of T-cell memory formation after mild COVID-19. TCRdb passed the 5' RACE reads through MiXCR, listing each CDR3 protein once. The sample contains under 600,000 distinct CDR3 sequences, less than 25% of which appear only once. The sequencing sample was made of PBMCs or a T cell subset sorted from them (not recorded which). These receptors all stem from an adult woman who had mild COVID-19 (a few samples of this study predate the infection). Cell type and time point are not known.

This clonotype was detected ten times or more. The chain is built from TRBV7-2 and TRBJ2-1, with 10 bases matching TRBD2. The CDR3 consists of 18 residues. Losses at the gene ends were 0 bases for V and 10 bases for J; bases not matched to a gene: 15. The V gene's germline CDR1 is SGHTA and CDR2 FQGNSA. CDR3 bases: TGTGCCAGCAGCTTAGCGGGGTTAGTTGGGACTAGCGTGTCCGAGCAGTTCTTC. Translated, it gives CASSLAGLVGTSVSEQFF.

This clonotype was observed a handful of times. The rearrangement joins TRBV10-3 to TRBJ1-2; TRBD1 is a possible D gene (5 bases). V lost 6 bases, J lost 10 bases, and 18 bases lay in between. Germline CDR1 and CDR2: ENHRY and SYGVKD. This CDR3 spans 13 amino acids. CDR3 sequence (DNA): TGTGCCATCAGCTTGGTGGATGGGGGAACCTACACCTTC. It codes for CAISLVDGGTYTF.

The CDR3 sequence: CASSLRIAGDLKDNEQFF. The CDR3, as DNA: TGTGCCAGCAGCCTTAGAATAGCGGGAGACCTTAAGGACAATGAGCAGTTCTTC. The chain links TRBV14 to TRBJ2-1, with TRBD2 matching 9 bases. CDR3 length: 18 residues. Trimming took 4 bases from V and 5 from J; bases not matched to a gene: 15. Germline V lookup: CDR1 SGHDN, CDR2 FVKESK.

This clonotype has a count of ten or more. The rearrangement uses TRBV12-3 or TRBV12-4 and TRBJ1-4; perhaps TRBD1 as D (6 bases). The CDR3 runs to 13 residues. V was clipped by 3 bases and J by 7 bases, with 9 bases between them. The CDR3 is CASSFDRLEKLFF. The DNA for the CDR3 is TGTGCCAGCAGTTTCGACAGGCTTGAAAAACTGTTTTTT.

V and J are TRBV12-3 or TRBV12-4 and TRBJ2-5; 7 bases map to TRBD1. There are 14 residues in the CDR3. The J segment lost 7 bases and the V segment lost 5 bases, leaving 10 bases of the junction unmatched. CDR3 sequence: CASSPPDREGTQYF. The CDR3 DNA follows: TGTGCCAGCAGTCCTCCCGACAGGGAAGGGACCCAGTACTTC.

The chain is built from TRBV7-9 and TRBJ1-5; 9 nucleotides line up with TRBD1. Germline values: CDR1 SEHNR, CDR2 FQNEAQ (reference sequence). The CDR3 loop spans 17 amino acids. Losses at the gene ends were 4 bases for V and 3 bases for J; bases not matched to a gene: 10. The CDR3 bases are TGTGCCAGCAGCTCCACAACCGGGACAGGGTACAATCAGCCCCAGCATTTT. The encoded protein is CASSSTTGTGYNQPQHF.

This rearrangement joins TRBV27 to TRBJ1-6; D might be TRBD1 (5 bases). Germline V CDR1 and CDR2: MNHEY, SMNVEV (reference sequence). The V end lost 5 bases, the J end lost 13 bases, and 15 bases lay between the germline ends. The CDR3 sequence is 13 residues long. CDR3 residues: CASSQGGVTPLHF. DNA of the CDR3: TGTGCCAGCAGTCAGGGTGGGGTTACGCCCCTCCACTTT.

This chain uses TRBV30 with TRBJ1-6; 10 bases match TRBD1. The V gene end was trimmed by 1 base and the J gene end by 10 bases; junction bases not matched to a gene: 4. Germline CDR1 reads GTSNPN; CDR2 reads SVGIG (reference sequence). The CDR3 extends over 14 amino acids. CDR3 residues: CAWSGTGGASPLHF. For the CDR3, the DNA is TGTGCCTGGAGTGGGACAGGGGGTGCCTCACCCCTCCACTTT.

The chain joins TRBV13 to TRBJ2-7, with TRBD1 matching over 7 bases. Germline loops: CDR1 PRHDT, CDR2 FYEKMQ (reference sequence). Unmatched junction bases numbered 12, after V lost 5 bases and J lost 5 bases. This CDR3 contains 15 residues. The CDR3 sequence: CASSPPAGGKNEQYF. CDR3 sequence (DNA): TGTGCCAGCAGCCCACCGGCAGGGGGAAAGAACGAGCAGTACTTC.

This clonotype was seen more than once but under ten times. The chain joins TRBV7-3 to TRBJ1-2; TRBD1 agrees at 8 bases. From germline, CDR1 is SGHTA and CDR2 FQGTGA. V lost 5 bases to trimming and J lost 2 bases; unmatched junction nucleotides: 7. This CDR3 has 15 amino acids. The CDR3 sequence: CASSASRDRNYGYTF. CDR3 coding DNA: TGTGCCAGCAGCGCGTCCCGGGACAGGAACTATGGCTACACCTTC.

This clonotype was recorded at least ten times. This chain joins TRBV20-1 and TRBJ2-3; the D is unclear. The CDR3 runs 10 residues. V shed 6 bases and J shed 7 bases, with 8 bases lying between them. Per the germline V gene, CDR1 is DFQATT and CDR2 is SNEGSKA (reference sequence). The CDR3 region is CSASRNTQYF. The CDR3 coding sequence is TGCAGTGCCTCAAGAAATACGCAGTATTTT.